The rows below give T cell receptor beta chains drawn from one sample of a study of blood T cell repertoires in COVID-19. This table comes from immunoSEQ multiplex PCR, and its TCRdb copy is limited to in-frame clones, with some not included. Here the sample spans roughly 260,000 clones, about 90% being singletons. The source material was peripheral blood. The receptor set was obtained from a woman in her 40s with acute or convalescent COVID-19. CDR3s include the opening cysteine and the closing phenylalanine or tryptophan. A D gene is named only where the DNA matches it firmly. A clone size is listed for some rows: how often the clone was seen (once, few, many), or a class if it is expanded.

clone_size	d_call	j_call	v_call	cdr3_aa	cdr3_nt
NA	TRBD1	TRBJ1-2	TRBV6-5	CASSTGTANYGYTF	TGTGCCAGCAGTACCGGGACAGCTAACTATGGCTACACCTTC
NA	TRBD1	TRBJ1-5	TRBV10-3	CAISEKGQGQQPQHF	TGTGCCATCAGTGAGAAGGGACAGGGCCAACAGCCCCAGCATTTT
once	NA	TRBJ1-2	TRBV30	CAWSENNYYGYTF	TGTGCCTGGAGTGAAAACAATTACTATGGCTACACCTTC
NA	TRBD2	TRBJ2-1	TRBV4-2	CASSLHSGGDNEQFF	TGTGCCAGCAGCCTCCACAGCGGGGGGGACAATGAGCAGTTCTTC
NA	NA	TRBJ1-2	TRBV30	CAWMSGGNYGYTF	TGTGCCTGGATGTCGGGGGGGAACTATGGCTACACCTTC
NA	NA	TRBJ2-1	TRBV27	CASSLTSTGRNEQFF	TGTGCCAGCAGCCTCACCTCGACTGGCAGAAATGAGCAGTTCTTC
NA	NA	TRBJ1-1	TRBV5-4	CASSPGTSKWEAFF	TGTGCCAGCAGCCCCGGGACATCGAAATGGGAAGCTTTCTTT
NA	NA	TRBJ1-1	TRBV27	CGGSDREAFF	TGTGGGGGATCTGACAGAGAAGCTTTCTTT
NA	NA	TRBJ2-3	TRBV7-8	CASSLGSWGEADTQYF	TGTGCCAGCAGCTTAGGGTCGTGGGGGGAAGCAGATACGCAGTATTTT
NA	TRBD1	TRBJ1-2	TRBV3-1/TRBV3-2	CASSQASGGYGYTF	TGTGCCAGCAGCCAAGCATCAGGGGGCTATGGCTACACCTTC
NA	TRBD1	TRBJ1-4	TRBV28	CASSFHTTGGVGEKLFF	TGTGCCAGCAGTTTTCATACCACAGGGGGCGTAGGTGAAAAACTGTTTTTT
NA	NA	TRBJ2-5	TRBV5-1	CASSSQETQYF	TGCGCCAGCAGCTCTCAAGAGACCCAGTACTTC
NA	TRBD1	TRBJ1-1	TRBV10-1	CASGTGGTEAFF	TGCGCCAGCGGGACAGGGGGAACTGAAGCTTTCTTT
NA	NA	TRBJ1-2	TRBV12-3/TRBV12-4	CASSLGMSGDYTF	TGTGCCAGCAGTTTAGGAATGAGCGGCGACTACACCTTC